This T cell receptor beta chain is from a study of blood T cell repertoires in COVID-19 (TCRdb year 2020). Regarding the study in general: Samples from collaborators originated in the United States, Italy and Spain and spanned both the acute and convalescent phases of COVID-19. The prospective study material was composed of cDNA or gDNA derived from T cells, B-cell-depleted T cells, or PBMCs. The dataset comprised deeply sampled blood TCRbeta repertoires from subjects exposed to, actively infected with, or recovered from COVID-19. A freely available public database, intended as a resource for researchers studying the immune response to SARS-CoV-2, is where the repertoires were released. The samples were drawn from the first 160 participants of the ongoing ImmuneRACE study and from roughly 1,300 subjects provided by 6 global collaborators. Sample metadata almost always included a de-identified subject ID, COVID-19 status, age in years and sex. Where HLA class I and class II types were available, the types were taken from metadata supplied by the sample provider, not from assay-based typing.

On this clone: Its antigen has not been determined. No per-base quality is available; no much larger clone lies one base away.

The full study reports these points: Clinical and demographic metadata were provided uncurated, with the amount varying by source and participant.

The immunoSEQ Assay, a bias-controlled multiplex PCR, was used to amplify TCRbeta CDR3 regions from genomic DNA. Regarding the original processing steps: Nucleated cell counts per sample were estimated from amplification of reference gene primers within the assay. To quantify the absolute abundance of each unique TCRbeta CDR3 rearrangement, sequence reads were collapsed and filtered. For each sample, productive Simpson clonality was calculated as the square root of Simpson's diversity index over productive rearrangements. In TCRdb, the immuneACCESS table is reduced to in-frame sequences with V and J assigned. These tables do not hold every clone; where another copy was compared, an unresolved V gene accounts for under half, and the others remain unexplained. The V and J calls and clone size are taken from that table; D and trimming were inferred from the DNA. Present in this sample are more than 400,000 clones, approximately 85% of which were seen just once. Approximately 3% of the sample comes from the top ten.

V loses 9 bases, J loses 3 bases, and the germline ends lie 17 bases apart. As encoded in the germline V gene, CDR1 is SNHLY while CDR2 is FYNNEI. The CDR3 runs 14 amino acids, cysteine and phenylalanine included. CDR3 DNA is the only sequence kept; it has 42 bases, read in frame from the first base. The collaborating institutions used their own protocols to collect whole blood in K2EDTA tubes. For TCRbeta analysis, collaborator samples were shipped as frozen whole blood, as isolated PBMCs, or as DNA extracted from either sample type. The chain employs TRBV2 and TRBJ2-5; TRBD1 is perhaps the D gene, given 5 matching bases. The clonotype comes from a human donor in a cohort sampled during active COVID-19. The sequenced material came from peripheral blood. The CDR3 sequence is CARAGSGVEETQYF. The DNA reads TGTGCCAGAGCAGGGTCCGGAGTAGAAGAGACCCAGTACTTC.